One sample yielded the 10 T cell receptor beta chains listed below, sequenced in a study of cytomegalovirus exposure and HLA in healthy donors. Primers: 60 Vbeta forward and 13 Jbeta reverse. The repertoire was sequenced with immunoSEQ multiplex PCR; TCRdb's copy has only in-frame clones and lacks some. This sample has 150,000 to 200,000 clones, with 77% found just once. Sequencing was performed on PBMCs. Receptors were obtained from a man aged 18 to 29 in good health and CMV-seronegative.

The chain employs TRBV5-1 and TRBJ2-1; 10 bases match TRBD2. CDR3 size: 17 residues. The V and J ends lost 0 bases and 3 bases, in that order; junction bases with no gene match: 6. The germline gives CDR1 SGHRS, CDR2 YFSETQ. The CDR3 is CASSLGVAGGRYNEQFF. The CDR3 DNA is TGCGCCAGCAGCTTGGGAGTAGCGGGAGGACGCTACAATGAGCAGTTCTTC.

The chain is built from TRBV5-1 and TRBJ1-6; TRBD1 matches 7 bases. V lost 2 bases and J lost 7; bases outside the gene matches: 6. The CDR3 length is 15 residues. CDR1 SGHRS and CDR2 YFSETQ come from the germline V gene. For the CDR3, the DNA is TGCGCCAGCAGCTTACCGGGACAGCAAAATTCACCCCTCCACTTT. Protein sequence: CASSLPGQQNSPLHF.

This chain joins TRBV5-6 and TRBJ1-1; a weak D match, TRBD1 (6 bases). Germline V gene lookup returns CDR1 SGHDT and CDR2 YYEEEE. The CDR3 has 14 amino acids. The ends were cut back, 4 bases at V and 4 bases at J, with 14 bases in the middle. CDR3 bases: TGTGCCAGCAGCCGAGGGGGAGTGGGCACTGAAGCTTTCTTT. Residues: CASSRGGVGTEAFF.

The chain carries TRBV14 and TRBJ2-7; D call uncertain. The CDR3 has 16 amino acids. Trimming cost V 0 bases and J 0 bases, with 12 bases left between them. Germline V gives CDR1 SGHDN, CDR2 FVKESK. CDR3 sequence (DNA): TGTGCCAGCAGCCAAGACCCAGCGTTTAGCTCCTACGAGCAGTACTTC. Its protein is CASSQDPAFSSYEQYF.

The count of this clone is one. The genes are TRBV7-9 and TRBJ1-5; D not certain. This CDR3 has 13 residues. Germline V gene sequence: CDR1 SEHNR, CDR2 FQNEAQ (reference sequence). The V gene lost 1 base and the J gene lost 6 bases, with 7 bases spanning the gap. CDR3 coding DNA: TGTGCCAGCAGCTTAGGGTCCGGTCAGCCCCAGCATTTT. Translated, it gives CASSLGSGQPQHF.

The table lists this clone with a few counts. V is TRBV6-1 and J is TRBJ2-5; TRBD2 matches at 15 bases. The CDR3 has 14 residues. The germline CDR1 and CDR2 sequences are MNHNS and SASEGT. The ends lost 4 bases at V and 10 bases at J; junction bases unmatched: 4. The CDR3 DNA follows: TGTGCCAGCAGTGGGGGACTAGCGGGGGGCAACCAGTACTTC. It specifies CASSGGLAGGNQYF.

The rearrangement uses TRBV13 and TRBJ1-1; a weak D match, TRBD1 (6 bases). Germline CDR1 reads PRHDT; CDR2 reads FYEKMQ (reference sequence). With 5 bases removed from V and 1 base from J, the gap between germline ends came to 11 bases. The CDR3 covers 14 residues. The CDR3 DNA reads TGTGCCAGCAGCACCATGACAGGGAACACTGAAGCTTTCTTT. Amino acids: CASSTMTGNTEAFF.

The chain combines TRBV5-1 with TRBJ2-2, with 11 nucleotides matching TRBD2. Germline lookup yields CDR1 SGHRS and CDR2 YFSETQ. The CDR3 extends over 16 amino acids. With V trimmed by 1 base and J by 6 bases, 5 bases remained unmatched. CDR3: CASSLSSGGSAGELFF. The DNA of the CDR3 is TGCGCCAGCAGCTTGTCTAGCGGGGGGAGTGCCGGGGAGCTGTTTTTT.

This clone was counted between two and nine times. The chain carries TRBV28 and TRBJ1-4; tentatively, D is TRBD1 (6 bases). The germline gives CDR1 MDHEN, CDR2 SYDVKM. This CDR3 region has 15 residues. V was trimmed by 6 bases and J by 3 bases, leaving 14 bases between them. The CDR3 is CASSGGQKANEKLFF. The CDR3 coding sequence is TGTGCCAGCAGCGGGGGGCAGAAAGCTAATGAAAAACTGTTTTTT.

This chain joins TRBV13 and TRBJ2-7; 8 bases map to TRBD1. The length of the CDR3 is 14 residues. With V trimmed by 4 bases and J by 2 bases, 4 bases remained unmatched. Germline assignment: CDR1 PRHDT and CDR2 FYEKMQ (reference sequence). The CDR3, as DNA: TGTGCCAGCAGCTCCGACAGGGGAACCTACGAGCAGTACTTC. Translated: CASSSDRGTYEQYF. Full variable domain (missing parts from reference TRBV13 and TRBJ2-7): AAGVIQSPRHLIKEKRETATLKCYPIPRHDTVYWYQQGPGQDPQFLISFYEKMQSDKGSIPDRFSAQQFSDYHSELNMSSLELGDSALYFCASSSDRGTYEQYFGPGTRLTVT.